Each of the 28 T cell receptor beta chains below was sequenced from the same sample in a study of blood T cell repertoires in COVID-19 (dated by TCRdb to the early 2020s). Library method: the immunoSEQ multiplex PCR assay. TCRdb holds this immuneACCESS table with in-frame rearrangements only. Some clones are missing; in checked studies, unresolved V genes explain under half, and the rest has no known cause. This sample is represented by under 200,000 clones; approximately 90% of them were singletons. The ten largest clonotypes hold around 5% of the sample. The material sequenced was peripheral blood. These receptors all come from a man younger than 35 with COVID-19, enrolled during active disease.

The chain recombines TRBV28 with TRBJ1-1; 11 positions agree with TRBD1. With 3 bases clipped from V and 4 bases from J, the junction kept 7 bases outside the gene matches. The CDR3 is 16 amino acids. Germline V CDR1 and CDR2: MDHEN, SYDVKM. CDR3 protein: CASSFSSGTGGTEAFF. The CDR3 DNA sequence: TGTGCCAGCAGTTTCTCCTCCGGGACAGGGGGCACTGAAGCTTTCTTT.

V gene TRBV15 combines with J gene TRBJ1-2; D is perhaps TRBD1 (6 bases). V lost 0 bases to trimming and J lost 6 bases, with 20 bases between them. CDR1 is LNHNV and CDR2 is YYDKDF in the germline V gene (reference sequence). The CDR3 contains 17 residues. CDR3 sequence: CATSRDPKARGIDGYTF. CDR3 in DNA: TGTGCCACCAGCAGAGATCCTAAGGCCAGGGGAATAGATGGCTACACCTTC. The full variable domain, completed using reference TRBV15 and TRBJ1-2, is DAMVIQNPRYQVTQFGKPVTLSCSQTLNHNVMYWYQQKSSQAPKLLFHYYDKDFNNEADTPDNFQSRRPNTSFCFLDIRSPGLGDTAMYLCATSRDPKARGIDGYTFGSGTRLTVV.

The V gene is TRBV4-3, the J gene TRBJ2-7; TRBD1 aligns across 7 bases. CDR3 size: 14 residues. The germline gives CDR1 LGHNA, CDR2 YSLEER. Trimming removed 4 bases from V and 1 base from J; junction bases left unmatched: 4. CDR3 nucleotide sequence: TGCGCCAGCAGCCTGTGGACAGGTTCCTACGAGCAGTACTTC. It codes for CASSLWTGSYEQYF.

The chain joins TRBV29-1 to TRBJ2-6; D is ambiguous. Germline V gives CDR1 SQVTM, CDR2 ANQGSEA. The CDR3 has 15 amino acids. V was clipped by 3 bases and J by 3 bases, with 12 bases between them. The CDR3 here is CSVEAAGIGANVLTF. The CDR3 nucleotides read TGCAGCGTTGAGGCGGCTGGTATTGGGGCCAACGTCCTGACTTTC.

The chain carries TRBV13 and TRBJ1-1, with D possibly TRBD1 on 6 matching bases. The CDR3 length is 15 residues. Germline V CDR1 and CDR2: PRHDT, FYEKMQ (reference sequence). V gave up 5 bases and J gave up 6 bases, with 19 bases separating them. The DNA for the CDR3 is TGTGCCAGCAGCCCAATATTGGAACAGGGCGCTGAAGCTTTCTTT. Translated, it gives CASSPILEQGAEAFF.

V usage is TRBV11-3 and J usage is TRBJ1-1; D possibly corresponds to TRBD1 (6 bases). Trimming stripped 0 bases from V and 7 bases from J, with 9 bases between. The germline gives CDR1 SGHNT, CDR2 YENEEA. CDR3 length: 13 residues. The CDR3 coding sequence is TGTGCCAGCAGCTTAGATCAGACAGGTGAAGCTTTCTTT. Translation gives CASSLDQTGEAFF. The whole variable domain, filled in from reference TRBV11-3 and TRBJ1-1, reads EAGVVQSPRYKIIEKKQPVAFWCNPISGHNTLYWYLQNLGQGPELLIRYENEEAVDDSQLPKDRFSAERLKGVDSTLKIQPAELGDSAVYLCASSLDQTGEAFFGQGTRLTVV.

The rearrangement links TRBV5-6 to TRBJ2-2; the D gene is possibly TRBD1 (6 bases). V was clipped by 6 bases and J by 4 bases, with 13 bases between them. CDR1 is SGHDT, CDR2 YYEEEE, per germline. The CDR3 spans 14 residues. CDR3 region: CASNRVGFTGELFF. CDR3 nucleotides: TGTGCCAGCAACAGGGTGGGTTTCACCGGGGAGCTGTTTTTT.

The V gene is TRBV11-2, the J gene TRBJ2-7; 10 bases are a match to TRBD2. The germline V gene has CDR1 SGHAT and CDR2 FQNNGV. This CDR3 is built from 16 residues. With V trimmed by 2 bases and J by 2 bases, 6 bases remained unmatched. CDR3 loop: CASSLSLAGDPYEQYF. The CDR3 region has the DNA TGTGCCAGCAGCTTATCCCTAGCGGGAGACCCCTACGAGCAGTACTTC.

The chain carries TRBV6-5 and TRBJ1-4; D may be TRBD1 (5 bases). Germline V gives CDR1 MNHEY, CDR2 SVGAGI. CDR3 size: 14 residues. V was trimmed by 4 bases and J by 8 bases, leaving 14 bases between them. Here the CDR3 DNA reads TGTGCCAGCAGTTCTTGGGGGGAGGTCGAAAAACTGTTTTTT. Translated: CASSSWGEVEKLFF.

This clone was found once. V gene TRBV11-3 combines with J gene TRBJ1-1, with D tentatively TRBD1 (5 bases). V was pared by 1 base and J by 11 bases, with 14 bases between. CDR3 length: 13 amino acids. The germline V gene has CDR1 SGHNT and CDR2 YENEEA. This chain's CDR3 is CASSLVDTSEAFF. The CDR3 DNA is TGTGCCAGCAGCTTAGTGGACACCTCCGAGGCTTTCTTT.

The gene calls are TRBV23-1 and TRBJ2-1; D might be TRBD1 (6 bases). TRBV23-1 is an ORF; its function is uncertain. V was trimmed by 3 bases and J by 7 bases, leaving 16 bases between them. The CDR3 runs to 15 residues. For the CDR3, the DNA is TGCGCCAGCAGTCATGGGGGCCCCCTGTATAATGAGCAGTTCTTC. It yields the protein CASSHGGPLYNEQFF.

V usage is TRBV23-1 and J usage is TRBJ2-1, with a weak D call TRBD2 (6 bases). TRBV23-1 is designated an ORF whose function remains uncertain. There are 14 residues in the CDR3. V lost 2 bases and J 8 bases, leaving 13 bases between the germline ends. In nucleotides, the CDR3 is TGCGCCAGCAGTCAAGTGGGACTCGCATATGAGCAGTTCTTC. It encodes CASSQVGLAYEQFF.

Only one count was recorded for this clone. The chain has TRBV9 and TRBJ1-5, with D possibly matching TRBD1 (5 bases). CDR1 and CDR2 (germline): SGDLS, YYNGEE. V lost 0 bases to trimming and J lost 6 bases, with 10 bases between them. The CDR3 is made up of 14 amino acids. CDR3 sequence reads: CASSVGGGGQPQHF. The CDR3 bases are TGTGCCAGCAGCGTAGGTGGGGGGGGTCAGCCCCAGCATTTT.

The chain uses TRBV28 and TRBJ2-7, with a weak D call TRBD2 (6 bases). The CDR3 sequence is 15 residues long. V was pared by 6 bases and J by 3 bases, with 18 bases between. The V gene's germline CDR1 is MDHEN and CDR2 SYDVKM. This CDR3 is CASSNPGLEGYEQYF. Written as DNA, the CDR3 is TGTGCCAGCAGCAATCCGGGCCTGGAGGGCTACGAGCAGTACTTC.

The CDR3 is CASSHSTGLAGGHYEQYF. The DNA for the CDR3 is TGTGCCAGCAGCCATTCTACCGGGCTAGCGGGAGGTCACTACGAGCAGTACTTC. This rearrangement joins TRBV4-2 to TRBJ2-7; 11 bases match TRBD2. CDR1 LGHNA and CDR2 YNFKEQ come from the germline V gene. This CDR3 has 18 residues. V lost 3 bases and J lost 3; bases outside the gene matches: 13.

CDR3 nucleotides: TGTGCCAGTAGTATCGGGGAGGAGAACACTGAAGCTTTCTTT. This encodes CASSIGEENTEAFF. The chain joins TRBV19 to TRBJ1-1; D is unresolved. V shed 3 bases and J shed 1 base, with 9 bases lying between them. The germline V gene encodes CDR1 LNHDA and CDR2 SQIVND (reference sequence). The CDR3 has 14 amino acids. Using reference TRBV19 and TRBJ1-1 for the parts outside the CDR3, the full variable domain is DGGITQSPKYLFRKEGQNVTLSCEQNLNHDAMYWYRQDPGQGLRLIYYSQIVNDFQKGDIAEGYSVSREKKESFPLTVTSAQKNPTAFYLCASSIGEENTEAFFGQGTRLTVV.

The chain recombines TRBV10-1 with TRBJ2-5; D not certain. This CDR3 is built from 14 residues. CDR1 is WNHNN and CDR2 is SYGVQD in the germline V gene (reference sequence). Trimming took off 10 bases at V and 5 bases at J, with 20 bases between the two ends. The CDR3 DNA reads as TGCGCCACGTCCCCGCGGAGTCCCTTGGAGACCCAGTACTTC. Translating it yields CATSPRSPLETQYF.

This chain links TRBV28 with TRBJ1-1, with TRBD1 matching over 10 bases. With V trimmed by 1 base and J by 11 bases, 10 bases remained unmatched. CDR3 length equals 15 residues. Germline CDR1 and CDR2: MDHEN and SYDVKM. The CDR3 is CASSLYHEGTGAAFF. CDR3 coding DNA: TGTGCCAGCAGTTTATACCACGAAGGGACAGGGGCGGCTTTCTTT.

The chain couples TRBV5-1 to TRBJ2-2; D perhaps matches TRBD1 (6 bases). CDR1 is SGHRS and CDR2 is YFSETQ in the germline V gene. The CDR3 covers 13 residues. V lost 4 bases and J 6 bases, leaving 10 bases between the germline ends. CDR3 sequence (DNA): TGCGCCAGCAGCCCTACAGGGCCCGGGGAGCTGTTTTTT. This sequence encodes CASSPTGPGELFF.

The chain carries TRBV19 and TRBJ1-1; D is uncertain. The germline gives CDR1 LNHDA, CDR2 SQIVND (reference sequence). V lost 5 bases and J 0 bases, leaving 16 bases between the germline ends. The CDR3 sequence is 16 residues long. The CDR3 region is CASSPRTGKMNTEAFF. CDR3 nucleotides: TGTGCCAGTAGTCCTAGGACGGGAAAGATGAACACTGAAGCTTTCTTT.

The rearrangement joins TRBV19 to TRBJ2-1; 12 bases align to TRBD2. The germline V gene encodes CDR1 LNHDA and CDR2 SQIVND (reference sequence). The CDR3 length is 16 residues. Trimming cost V 3 bases and J 0 bases; bases outside gene matches: 0. The DNA for the CDR3 is TGTGCCAGTAGTATGACTAGCGGGGGCTCCTACAATGAGCAGTTCTTC. Amino acid sequence: CASSMTSGGSYNEQFF.

DNA of the CDR3: TGCGCCAGCAGCTGGAGGGACAGGGAGGAAGCCGGGGAGCTGTTTTTT. It specifies CASSWRDREEAGELFF. The chain has TRBV5-1 and TRBJ2-2; 9 nucleotides agree with TRBD1. The V gene's germline CDR1 is SGHRS and CDR2 YFSETQ. The junction had 9 bases not matched to a gene; V was cut back by 3 bases and J by 6 bases. The CDR3 is 16 residues long.

The chain couples TRBV18 to TRBJ2-1; 7 bases agree with TRBD2. From germline, CDR1 is KGHSH and CDR2 LQKENI. The CDR3 is 16 amino acids. V was pared by 1 base and J by 6 bases, with 9 bases of the junction left unmatched. This chain's CDR3 is CASSPLGGQQSNEQFF. The CDR3 region has the DNA TGTGCCAGCTCACCACTGGGAGGGCAACAAAGCAATGAGCAGTTCTTC.

This clone was seen only a few times. The V call is TRBV19, the J call TRBJ1-2; 8 positions agree with TRBD1. J was trimmed by 7 bases and V by 8 bases; bases with no gene match: 15. The CDR3 runs to 15 residues. The germline V gene has CDR1 LNHDA and CDR2 SQIVND (reference sequence). CDR3 nucleotides: TGTGCCAGTGTAGGGACAGGCCCCCCAGGCGCTGGCTACACCTTC. It encodes CASVGTGPPGAGYTF.

The genes are TRBV27 and TRBJ2-5, with TRBD2 matching 8 bases. There are 14 residues in the CDR3. With 5 bases clipped from V and 9 bases from J, the junction kept 11 bases outside the gene matches. CDR1 and CDR2 (germline): MNHEY, SMNVEV (reference sequence). CDR3 amino acids: CASSMEAGVPPQYF. Here the CDR3 DNA reads TGTGCCAGCAGTATGGAAGCGGGAGTACCCCCCCAGTACTTC.

The chain employs TRBV5-1 and TRBJ2-2; D gene unclear. The length of the CDR3 is 14 residues. CDR1 is SGHRS, CDR2 YFSETQ, per germline. Trimming took off 4 bases at V and 5 bases at J, with 12 bases between the two ends. CDR3 sequence reads: CASSLPSETGELFF. The CDR3 nucleotides read TGCGCCAGCAGCCTCCCGTCGGAGACCGGGGAGCTGTTTTTT.

J is TRBJ2-1 and V is TRBV4-3; 9 nucleotides align to TRBD2. The length of the CDR3 is 15 residues. V shed 1 base and J 6 bases; nucleotides not matched to a gene: 4. The germline gives CDR1 LGHNA, CDR2 YSLEER. CDR3 in amino acids: CASSQGVSGSNEQFF. Here the CDR3 DNA reads TGCGCCAGCAGCCAAGGGGTTAGCGGGAGCAATGAGCAGTTCTTC.

With respect to this clone: A junction end diverges from the germline sequence, so it may reflect a read error. V is TRBV20-1 and J is TRBJ2-3, with TRBD2 matching 14 bases. From germline, CDR1 is DFQATT and CDR2 SNEGSKA (reference sequence). The CDR3 totals 18 residues. The CDR3 protein is CSASIGLAGGLDTDTQYF. CDR3 in DNA: TGCAGTGCTAGTATTGGACTAGCGGGAGGCCTCGACACAGATACACAGTATTTT.